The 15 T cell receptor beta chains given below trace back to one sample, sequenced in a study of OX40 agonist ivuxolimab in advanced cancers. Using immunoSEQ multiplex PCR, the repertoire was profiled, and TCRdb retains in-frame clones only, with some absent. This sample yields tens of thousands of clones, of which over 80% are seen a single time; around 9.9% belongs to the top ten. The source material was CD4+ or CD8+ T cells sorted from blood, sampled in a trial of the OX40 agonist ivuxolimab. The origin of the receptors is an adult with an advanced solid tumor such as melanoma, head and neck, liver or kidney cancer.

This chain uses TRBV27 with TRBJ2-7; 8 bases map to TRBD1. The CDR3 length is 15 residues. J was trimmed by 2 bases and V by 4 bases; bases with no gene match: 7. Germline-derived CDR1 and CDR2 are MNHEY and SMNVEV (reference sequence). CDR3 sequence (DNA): TGTGCCAGCAGTTCAGGACAGGGCGTACCCTACGAGCAGTACTTC. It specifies CASSSGQGVPYEQYF.

The CDR3 DNA follows: TGTGCCAGCAGCTTTTGGCGGACAGGGAAAGCCTACGAGCAGTACTTC. Translating it yields CASSFWRTGKAYEQYF. The V and J genes are TRBV7-9 and TRBJ2-7; 8 bases match TRBD1. The germline gives CDR1 SEHNR, CDR2 FQNEAQ (reference sequence). CDR3 size: 16 residues. J lost 2 bases, V lost 3 bases, and 9 bases had no gene match.

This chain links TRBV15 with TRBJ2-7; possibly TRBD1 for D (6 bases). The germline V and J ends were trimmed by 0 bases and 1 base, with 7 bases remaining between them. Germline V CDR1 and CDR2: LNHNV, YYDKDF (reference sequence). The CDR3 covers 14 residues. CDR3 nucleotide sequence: TGTGCCACCAGCAGAGACACAGGGTCCTACGAGCAGTACTTC. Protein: CATSRDTGSYEQYF.

The CDR3 loop reads CASSDLTRDRGPWGYTF. Here the CDR3 DNA reads TGTGCCAGTAGCGACCTGACCCGGGACAGGGGGCCATGGGGCTACACCTTC. The gene calls are TRBV19 and TRBJ1-2, with 12 bases fitting TRBD1. The junction had 16 bases not matched to a gene; V was cut back by 6 bases and J by 8 bases. The V gene's germline CDR1 is LNHDA and CDR2 SQIVND (reference sequence). This CDR3 has 17 residues.

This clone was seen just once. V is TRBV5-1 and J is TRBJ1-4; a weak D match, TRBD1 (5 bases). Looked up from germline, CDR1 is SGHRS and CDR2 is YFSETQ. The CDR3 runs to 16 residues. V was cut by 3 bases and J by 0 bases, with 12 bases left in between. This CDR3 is CASSSYTGATNEKLFF. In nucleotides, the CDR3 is TGCGCCAGCAGCTCCTATACAGGTGCAACTAATGAAAAACTGTTTTTT.

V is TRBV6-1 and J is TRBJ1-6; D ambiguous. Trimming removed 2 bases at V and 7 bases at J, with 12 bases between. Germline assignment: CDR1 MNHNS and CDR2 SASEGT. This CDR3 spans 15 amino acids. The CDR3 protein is CASSEREFKNSPLHF. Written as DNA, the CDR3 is TGTGCCAGCAGTGAAAGGGAGTTCAAAAATTCACCCCTCCACTTT.

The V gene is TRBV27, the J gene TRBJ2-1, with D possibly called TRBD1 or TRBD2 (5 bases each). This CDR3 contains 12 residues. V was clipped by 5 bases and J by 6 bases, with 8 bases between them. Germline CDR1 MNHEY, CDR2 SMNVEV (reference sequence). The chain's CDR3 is CASSPGPNEQFF. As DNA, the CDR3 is TGTGCCAGCAGTCCGGGGCCCAATGAGCAGTTCTTC.

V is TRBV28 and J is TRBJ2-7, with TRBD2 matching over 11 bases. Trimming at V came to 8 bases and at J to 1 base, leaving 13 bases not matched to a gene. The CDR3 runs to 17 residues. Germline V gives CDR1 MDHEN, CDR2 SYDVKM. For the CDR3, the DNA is TGTGCCAGCGATTCGATCGGGGGGACTAGCGGTTCCTACGAGCAGTACTTC. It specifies CASDSIGGTSGSYEQYF.

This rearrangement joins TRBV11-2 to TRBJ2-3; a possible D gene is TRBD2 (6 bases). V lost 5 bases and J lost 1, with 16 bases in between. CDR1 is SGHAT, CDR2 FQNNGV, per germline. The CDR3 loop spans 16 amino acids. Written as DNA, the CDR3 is TGTGCCAGCAGCATATGGGACTTCAGCGGCACAGATACGCAGTATTTT. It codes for CASSIWDFSGTDTQYF.

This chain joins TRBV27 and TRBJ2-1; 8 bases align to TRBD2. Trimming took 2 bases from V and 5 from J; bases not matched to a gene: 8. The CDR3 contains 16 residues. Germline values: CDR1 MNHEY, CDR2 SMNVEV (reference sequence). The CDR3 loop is CASSLPGTRPNNEQFF. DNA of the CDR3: TGTGCCAGCAGTTTACCCGGGACTAGACCTAACAATGAGCAGTTCTTC.

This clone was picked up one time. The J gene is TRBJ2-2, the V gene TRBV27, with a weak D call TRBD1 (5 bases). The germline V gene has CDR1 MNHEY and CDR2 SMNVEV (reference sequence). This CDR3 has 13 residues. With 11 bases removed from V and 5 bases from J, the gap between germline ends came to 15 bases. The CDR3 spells CAVIGASTGELFF. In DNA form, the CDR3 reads TGTGCCGTCATTGGGGCCTCGACCGGGGAGCTGTTTTTT.

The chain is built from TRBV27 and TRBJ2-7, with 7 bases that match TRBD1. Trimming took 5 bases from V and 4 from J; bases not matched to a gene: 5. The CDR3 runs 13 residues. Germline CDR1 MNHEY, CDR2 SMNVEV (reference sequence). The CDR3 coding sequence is TGTGCCAGCAGTCTCACAGGGGTTTACGAGCAGTACTTC. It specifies CASSLTGVYEQYF.

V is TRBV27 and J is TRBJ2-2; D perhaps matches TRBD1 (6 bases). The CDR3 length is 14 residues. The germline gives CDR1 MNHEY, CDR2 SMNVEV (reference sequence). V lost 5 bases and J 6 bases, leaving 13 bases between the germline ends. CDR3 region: CASSQKTGSGELFF. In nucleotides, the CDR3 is TGTGCCAGCAGTCAAAAGACAGGTTCCGGGGAGCTGTTTTTT.

The CDR3 DNA follows: TGTGCCAGCAGCTTAGGGGAGACTGAAGCTTTCTTT. Protein product: CASSLGETEAFF. This sequence joins TRBV7-9 and TRBJ1-1; D unresolved. The V gene lost 1 base and the J gene lost 5 bases, with 5 bases spanning the gap. Germline CDR1 and CDR2: SEHNR and FQNEAQ (reference sequence). This CDR3 region has 12 residues.

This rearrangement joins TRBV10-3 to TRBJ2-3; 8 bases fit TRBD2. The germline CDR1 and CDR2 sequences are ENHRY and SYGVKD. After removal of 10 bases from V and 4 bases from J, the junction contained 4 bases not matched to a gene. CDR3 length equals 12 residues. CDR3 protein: CATGGGSDTQYF. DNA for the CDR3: TGTGCCACCGGGGGGGGCTCAGATACGCAGTATTTT.